This section outlines one T cell receptor (beta chain) sequence together with its context. The sample is drawn from a study of blood T cell repertoires in COVID-19. This table comes from immunoSEQ multiplex PCR, and its TCRdb copy is limited to in-frame clones, with some not included. The sample carries 65,000 to 80,000 clones, 82% recorded once. CDR1 is MNHEY, CDR2 SMNVEV, per germline (reference sequence). This CDR3 comprises 16 residues. V was cut by 6 bases and J by 0 bases, with 17 bases left in between. The TCR was taken from a human donor in a cohort sampled during active COVID-19. The sequencing sample was made of peripheral blood. The V and J genes are TRBV27 and TRBJ1-1, with a tentative D call TRBD1 (5 bases). The CDR3, as DNA: TGTGCCAGCAGCCCCGGGGGGTGGGTAATGAACACTGAAGCTTTCTTT. Encoded protein: CASSPGGWVMNTEAFF.